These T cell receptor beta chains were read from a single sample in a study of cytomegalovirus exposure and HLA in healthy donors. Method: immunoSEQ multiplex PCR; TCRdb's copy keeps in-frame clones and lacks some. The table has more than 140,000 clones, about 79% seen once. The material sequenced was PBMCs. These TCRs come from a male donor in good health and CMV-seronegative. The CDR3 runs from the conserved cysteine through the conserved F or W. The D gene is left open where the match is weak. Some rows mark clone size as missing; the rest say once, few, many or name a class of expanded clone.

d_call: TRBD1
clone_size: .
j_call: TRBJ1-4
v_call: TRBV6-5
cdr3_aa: CASGTGREKLFF
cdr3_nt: TGTGCCAGCGGGACAGGGCGGGAAAAACTGTTTTTT

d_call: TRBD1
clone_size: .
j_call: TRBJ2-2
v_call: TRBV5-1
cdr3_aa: CASSWTGGLDGELFF
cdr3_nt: TGCGCCAGCAGCTGGACAGGGGGCCTCGACGGGGAGCTGTTTTTT

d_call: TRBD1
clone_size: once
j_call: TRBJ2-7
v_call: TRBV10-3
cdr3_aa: CAIKSTGTVSYEQYF
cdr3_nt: TGTGCCATCAAATCAACCGGGACAGTTTCCTACGAGCAGTACTTC

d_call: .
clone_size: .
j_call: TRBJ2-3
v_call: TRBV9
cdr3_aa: CASSVGSTQYF
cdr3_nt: TGTGCCAGCAGCGTAGGGAGTACGCAGTATTTT

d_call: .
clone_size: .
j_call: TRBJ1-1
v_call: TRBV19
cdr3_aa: CASSTTVNTEAFF
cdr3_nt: TGTGCCAGTAGCACGACAGTCAACACTGAAGCTTTCTTT

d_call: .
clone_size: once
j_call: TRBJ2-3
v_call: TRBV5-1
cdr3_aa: CASSLIAGTDTQYF
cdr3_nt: TGCGCCAGCAGCCTGATAGCGGGCACAGATACGCAGTATTTT

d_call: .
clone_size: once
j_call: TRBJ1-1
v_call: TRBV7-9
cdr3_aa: CASSGTPNTEAFF
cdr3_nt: TGTGCCAGTTCCGGGACACCTAATACTGAAGCTTTCTTT

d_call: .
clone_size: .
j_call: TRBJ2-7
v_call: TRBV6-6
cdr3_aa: CASSQYYEQYF
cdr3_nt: TGTGCCAGCAGCCAGTACTACGAGCAGTACTTC

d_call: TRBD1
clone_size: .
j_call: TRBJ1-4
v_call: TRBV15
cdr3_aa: CATSRDRGTGGEKLFF
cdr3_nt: TGTGCCACCAGCAGAGATCGAGGGACAGGAGGTGAAAAACTGTTTTTT

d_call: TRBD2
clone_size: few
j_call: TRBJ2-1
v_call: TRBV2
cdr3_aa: CASSERETVYNEQFF
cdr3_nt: TGTGCCAGCAGTGAGCGGGAGACGGTTTACAATGAGCAGTTCTTC

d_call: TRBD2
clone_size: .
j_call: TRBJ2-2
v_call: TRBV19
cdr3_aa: CASRTSGGALTGELFF
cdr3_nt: TGTGCCAGTCGGACTAGCGGGGGGGCTCTCACCGGGGAGCTGTTTTTT

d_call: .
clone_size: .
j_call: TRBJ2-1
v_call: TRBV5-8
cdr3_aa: CASSLDLMNEQFF
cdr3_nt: TGTGCCAGCAGCTTGGACCTAATGAATGAGCAGTTCTTC

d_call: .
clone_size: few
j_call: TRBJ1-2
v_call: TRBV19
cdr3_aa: CASSDGPGTVYGYTF
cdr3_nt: TGTGCCAGTAGTGACGGCCCCGGGACTGTATATGGCTACACCTTC

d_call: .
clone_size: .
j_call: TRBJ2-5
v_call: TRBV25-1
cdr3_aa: CASSEAGNWETQYF
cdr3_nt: TGTGCCAGCAGTGAGGCGGGAAACTGGGAGACCCAGTACTTC

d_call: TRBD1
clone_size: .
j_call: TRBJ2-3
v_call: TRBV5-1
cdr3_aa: CASSLYGRGSSTDTQYF
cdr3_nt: TGCGCCAGCAGCTTGTATGGCAGGGGGTCCTCCACCGATACGCAGTATTTT

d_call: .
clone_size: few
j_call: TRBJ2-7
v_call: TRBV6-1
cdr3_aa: CASSEIGPSQAYEQYF
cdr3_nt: TGTGCCAGCAGTGAAATTGGGCCCTCCCAAGCCTACGAGCAGTACTTC

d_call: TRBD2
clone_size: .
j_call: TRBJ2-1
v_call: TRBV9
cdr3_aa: CASGSGVYNEQFF
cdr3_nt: TGTGCCAGCGGGAGCGGGGTGTACAATGAGCAGTTCTTC

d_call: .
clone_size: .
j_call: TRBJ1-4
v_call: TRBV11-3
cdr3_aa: CASSSPPGGTNEKLFF
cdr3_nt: TGTGCCAGCAGCTCCCCCCCCGGGGGAACTAATGAAAAACTGTTTTTT

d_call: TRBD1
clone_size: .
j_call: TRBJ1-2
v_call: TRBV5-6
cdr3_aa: CASSGRTGGSNYGYTF
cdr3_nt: TGTGCCAGCAGCGGAAGGACAGGGGGTAGTAACTATGGCTACACCTTC

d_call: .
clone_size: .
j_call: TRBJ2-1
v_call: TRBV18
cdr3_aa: CASSPSSYNEQFF
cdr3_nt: TGTGCCAGCTCACCCAGCTCCTACAATGAGCAGTTCTTC

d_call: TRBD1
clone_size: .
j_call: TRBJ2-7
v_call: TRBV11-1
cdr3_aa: CASSRDRSYEQYF
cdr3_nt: TGTGCCAGCAGCCGGGACAGATCCTACGAGCAGTACTTC

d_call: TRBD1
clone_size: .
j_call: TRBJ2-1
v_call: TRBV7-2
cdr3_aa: CASSWGQGSGDEQFF
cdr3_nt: TGTGCCAGCAGCTGGGGACAGGGGAGTGGTGATGAGCAGTTCTTC

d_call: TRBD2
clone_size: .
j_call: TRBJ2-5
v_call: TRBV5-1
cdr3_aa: CASSSSTSGGEETQYF
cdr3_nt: TGCGCCAGCAGCTCGTCGACTAGCGGGGGGGAAGAGACCCAGTACTTC

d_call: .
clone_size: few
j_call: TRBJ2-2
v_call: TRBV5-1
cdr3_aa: CASLLGQGGAGELFF
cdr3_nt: TGCGCCAGCCTACTAGGGCAGGGAGGCGCCGGGGAGCTGTTTTTT

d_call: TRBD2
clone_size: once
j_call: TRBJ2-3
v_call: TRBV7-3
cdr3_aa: CASSPQRERGDTQYF
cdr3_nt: TGTGCCAGCAGCCCTCAGCGGGAGCGGGGAGATACGCAGTATTTT

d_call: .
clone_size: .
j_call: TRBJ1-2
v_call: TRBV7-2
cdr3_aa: CASQVGEGYYGYTF
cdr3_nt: TGTGCCAGCCAGGTGGGGGAGGGGTACTATGGCTACACCTTC

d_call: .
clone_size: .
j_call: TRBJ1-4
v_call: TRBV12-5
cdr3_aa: CASGEGQLATNEKLFF
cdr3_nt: TGTGCTAGTGGGGAGGGGCAGTTAGCAACTAATGAAAAACTGTTTTTT

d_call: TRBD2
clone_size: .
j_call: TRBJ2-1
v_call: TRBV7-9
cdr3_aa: CASIGLAGPNEQFF
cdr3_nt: TGTGCCAGCATCGGACTAGCGGGACCCAATGAGCAGTTCTTC

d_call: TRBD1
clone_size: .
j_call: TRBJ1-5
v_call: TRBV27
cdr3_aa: CASSLEGASNQPQHF
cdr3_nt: TGTGCCAGCAGTCTCGAGGGGGCTAGCAATCAGCCCCAGCATTTT

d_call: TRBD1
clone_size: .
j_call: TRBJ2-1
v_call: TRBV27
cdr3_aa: CASSPLGQSYNEQFF
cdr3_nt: TGTGCCAGCAGTCCACTGGGACAGAGCTACAATGAGCAGTTCTTC

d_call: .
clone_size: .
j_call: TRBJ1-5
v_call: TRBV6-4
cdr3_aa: CASSVSAGGNQPQHF
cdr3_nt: TGTGCCAGCAGTGTTTCGGCAGGGGGCAATCAGCCCCAGCATTTT

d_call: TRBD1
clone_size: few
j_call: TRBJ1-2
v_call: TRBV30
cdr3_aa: CAGGQGGYYGYTF
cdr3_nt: TGTGCCGGGGGACAGGGGGGATACTATGGCTACACCTTC

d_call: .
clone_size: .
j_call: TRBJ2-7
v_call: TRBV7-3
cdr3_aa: CASSSLMGGAKSYEQYF
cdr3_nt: TGTGCCAGCAGCTCCCTTATGGGGGGGGCGAAGTCCTACGAGCAGTACTTC

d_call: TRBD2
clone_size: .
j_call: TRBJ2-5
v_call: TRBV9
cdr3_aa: CASSVEREAQETQYF
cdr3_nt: TGTGCCAGCAGCGTAGAACGGGAGGCCCAGGAGACCCAGTACTTC

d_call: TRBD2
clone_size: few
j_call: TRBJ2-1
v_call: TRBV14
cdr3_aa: CASSPSLAGGQFF
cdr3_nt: TGTGCCAGCAGCCCATCACTAGCGGGGGGGCAGTTCTTC

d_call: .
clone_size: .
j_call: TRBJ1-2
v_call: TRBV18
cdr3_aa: CASSPLRVEYYGYTF
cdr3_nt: TGTGCCAGCTCACCACTGAGGGTCGAATACTATGGCTACACCTTC

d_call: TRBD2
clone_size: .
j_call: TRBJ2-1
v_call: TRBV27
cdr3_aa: CASSPGTSGRAEQFF
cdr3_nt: TGTGCCAGCAGTCCTGGGACTAGCGGGAGGGCTGAGCAGTTCTTC

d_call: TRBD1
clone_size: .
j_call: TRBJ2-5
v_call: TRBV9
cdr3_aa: CASSPGDRLYQETQYF
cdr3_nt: TGTGCCAGCAGCCCCGGGGACAGGTTATACCAAGAGACCCAGTACTTC

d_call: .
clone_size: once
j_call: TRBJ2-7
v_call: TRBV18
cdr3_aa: CASSLSGVSYEQYF
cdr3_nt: TGTGCCAGCTCCCTTTCCGGGGTCTCCTACGAGCAGTACTTC

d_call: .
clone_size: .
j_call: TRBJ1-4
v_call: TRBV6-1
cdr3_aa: CASRLQGLEKLFF
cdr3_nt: TGTGCCAGCAGATTACAGGGTCTCGAAAAACTGTTTTTT

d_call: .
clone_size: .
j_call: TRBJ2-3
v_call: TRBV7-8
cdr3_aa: CASSPILGTSTDTQYF
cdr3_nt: TGTGCCAGCAGCCCGATACTAGGAACTAGCACAGATACGCAGTATTTT

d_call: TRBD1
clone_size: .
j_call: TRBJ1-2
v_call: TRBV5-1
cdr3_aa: CASSANDRGDYGYTF
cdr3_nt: TGCGCCAGCAGCGCAAACGACAGGGGAGACTATGGCTACACCTTC

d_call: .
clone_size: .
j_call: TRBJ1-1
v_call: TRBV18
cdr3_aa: CASSKTVGAEAFF
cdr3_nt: TGTGCCAGCTCAAAAACGGTGGGAGCTGAAGCTTTCTTT

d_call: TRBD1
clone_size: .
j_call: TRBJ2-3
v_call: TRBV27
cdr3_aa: CASRLTGTRGPDTQYF
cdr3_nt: TGTGCCAGCAGGCTTACCGGGACAAGGGGGCCAGATACGCAGTATTTT

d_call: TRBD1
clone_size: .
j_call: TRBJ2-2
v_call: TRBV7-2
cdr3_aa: CASSLPRGQVPTGELFF
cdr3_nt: TGTGCCAGCAGCTTACCTAGGGGACAGGTCCCCACCGGGGAGCTGTTTTTT